This TCR beta chain is from a study of T-cell reconstitution after alpha-beta-depleted transplantation in children. Study results and limitations: Reported findings indicate that, about two months after transplant, alpha-beta T cells came from several hundred expanded clones, which were derived from non-depleted graft cells. After transplant, high TCRbeta diversity at day 60 in some patients arose from surviving recipient T cells and thymic progenitors. Once a year had passed after transplant, T-cell counts and diversity came mostly from newly produced T cells.

This clonotype was counted many times. The antigen is not known. TCRbeta library preparation incorporated unique molecular identifiers. TCRdb re-analysed the PCR reads in MiXCR, keeping a single row per CDR3 protein. The sample carries under 850,000 distinct CDR3 sequences, around 12% recorded once. J lost 3 bases, V lost 6 bases, and 5 bases had no gene match. The germline V gene encodes CDR1 DFQATT and CDR2 SNEGSKA (reference sequence). There are 12 residues in the CDR3. The sequence came from a girl aged 2 to 10 with congenital amegakaryocytic thrombocytopenia, due to receive a stem cell transplant. This rearrangement joins TRBV20-1 to TRBJ2-7; 7 nucleotides agree with TRBD1. This specimen consisted of PBMCs, obtained before TCRalphabeta/CD19-depleted stem cell transplant. The CDR3 DNA reads TGCAGTGCGTGGACAGGTAACTACGAGCAGTACTTC. Its translation is CSAWTGNYEQYF.